This is a list of T cell receptor beta chains from one sample in a study of T cell responses to AZD1222 COVID-19 vaccine. Generated by immunoSEQ multiplex PCR, the TCRdb table keeps only in-frame clones and is missing some. Of some 130,000 clones listed, 90% are singletons. The sample in question was peripheral blood, obtained on day 0 of AZD1222 vaccination. These receptors came from an adult in good health. The CDR3 runs from the conserved cysteine through the conserved F or W. Fields, in order: clone size, J gene, D gene, V gene, CDR3 DNA, CDR3 protein. The D gene is left open where the match is weak. For some rows the clone size is stated as once, few or many, or as a class when expanded; others skip it.

abundance: -
j_gene: TRBJ2-5
d_gene: -
v_gene: TRBV29-1
CDR3nt: TGCAGCGGGCGACCCAACCGGGGGTCCCAAGAGACCCAGTACTTC
CDR3aa: CSGRPNRGSQETQYF

abundance: -
j_gene: TRBJ1-2
d_gene: TRBD1
v_gene: TRBV15
CDR3nt: TGTGCCACCAGCAGCGGACAGGGCATCTATGGCTACACCTTC
CDR3aa: CATSSGQGIYGYTF

abundance: -
j_gene: TRBJ1-2
d_gene: -
v_gene: TRBV29-1
CDR3nt: TGCAGCGTTGTGGAGGGGAACTATGGCTACACCTTC
CDR3aa: CSVVEGNYGYTF

abundance: -
j_gene: TRBJ1-4
d_gene: -
v_gene: TRBV5-4
CDR3nt: TGTGCCAGCAGCTTGGGATCCACACTGGGGGAGGAAAAACTGTTTTTT
CDR3aa: CASSLGSTLGEEKLFF

abundance: -
j_gene: TRBJ1-1
d_gene: TRBD1
v_gene: TRBV28
CDR3nt: TGTGCCAGCAGTTTAGGCCCGGGACAGGGAATACGCCAAGTAGCGTACAACACTGAAGCTTTCTTT
CDR3aa: CASSLGPGQGIRQVAYNTEAFF

abundance: -
j_gene: TRBJ1-5
d_gene: -
v_gene: TRBV6-8
CDR3nt: TGTGCCAGCGCGGCAGGAATTAATCAGCCCCAGCATTTT
CDR3aa: CASAAGINQPQHF

abundance: once
j_gene: TRBJ1-3
d_gene: -
v_gene: TRBV4-2
CDR3nt: TGTGCCAGCAGCCAGGACCCAGGGAGCACCATATATTTT
CDR3aa: CASSQDPGSTIYF

abundance: -
j_gene: TRBJ2-3
d_gene: -
v_gene: TRBV9
CDR3nt: TGTGCCAGCAGCGTAAGACAGGCCAACACAGATACGCAGTATTTT
CDR3aa: CASSVRQANTDTQYF

abundance: -
j_gene: TRBJ1-1
d_gene: -
v_gene: TRBV5-1
CDR3nt: TGCGCCAGCAGTTCTCATAGCCTGAGCACTGAAGCTTTCTTT
CDR3aa: CASSSHSLSTEAFF

abundance: -
j_gene: TRBJ1-6
d_gene: -
v_gene: TRBV7-3
CDR3nt: TGTGCCAGCTCGGGTACAGCAGATTTAAATTCACCCCTCCACTTT
CDR3aa: CASSGTADLNSPLHF

abundance: -
j_gene: TRBJ2-7
d_gene: TRBD1
v_gene: TRBV6-5
CDR3nt: TGTGCCAGCAGAAGACAGGGTAGCAACGAGCAGTACTTC
CDR3aa: CASRRQGSNEQYF

abundance: -
j_gene: TRBJ2-1
d_gene: -
v_gene: TRBV7-2
CDR3nt: TGTGCCAGCAGCTTGGGGGACCCTAACAATGAGCAGTTCTTC
CDR3aa: CASSLGDPNNEQFF

abundance: once
j_gene: TRBJ2-2
d_gene: -
v_gene: TRBV28
CDR3nt: TGTGCCAGCAGTCCCTATGGGACTTTACCCCTCCGGGAGCTGTTTTTT
CDR3aa: CASSPYGTLPLRELFF

abundance: -
j_gene: TRBJ2-1
d_gene: -
v_gene: TRBV4-2
CDR3nt: TGTGCCAGCAGCCAAGACTGGCCTACCGGGCACAATGAGCAGTTCTTC
CDR3aa: CASSQDWPTGHNEQFF

abundance: -
j_gene: TRBJ1-5
d_gene: -
v_gene: TRBV5-6
CDR3nt: TGTGCCAGCAGCTTGGACCGGGGCCAGGTGGGGCAGCCCCAGCATTTT
CDR3aa: CASSLDRGQVGQPQHF

abundance: -
j_gene: TRBJ1-5
d_gene: -
v_gene: TRBV19
CDR3nt: TGTGCCAGTAGTTATTGGGGAGGGAATCAGCCCCAGCATTTT
CDR3aa: CASSYWGGNQPQHF

abundance: -
j_gene: TRBJ2-7
d_gene: -
v_gene: TRBV19
CDR3nt: TGTGCCAGTAGTATGACCGCAGGGCGGGTGACCTACGAGCAGTACTTC
CDR3aa: CASSMTAGRVTYEQYF

abundance: -
j_gene: TRBJ2-7
d_gene: -
v_gene: TRBV7-3
CDR3nt: TGTGCCAGCAGCTTAGAGATTAGCTCCTACGAGCAGTACTTC
CDR3aa: CASSLEISSYEQYF

abundance: -
j_gene: TRBJ2-1
d_gene: -
v_gene: TRBV25-1
CDR3nt: TGTGCCAGCAGTGAAGTGGGGGGCTCCTACAATGAGCAGTTCTTC
CDR3aa: CASSEVGGSYNEQFF

abundance: -
j_gene: TRBJ1-2
d_gene: -
v_gene: TRBV12-5
CDR3nt: TGTGCTAGTGGTTTGGTAACGGAATGGGTACAAGGCTACACCTTC
CDR3aa: CASGLVTEWVQGYTF

abundance: -
j_gene: TRBJ2-3
d_gene: -
v_gene: TRBV6-6
CDR3nt: TGTGCCAGCAGACCCATCGGGCAGCGCCAAGGTACGCAGTATTTT
CDR3aa: CASRPIGQRQGTQYF

abundance: -
j_gene: TRBJ1-5
d_gene: -
v_gene: TRBV7-9
CDR3nt: TGTGCCAGCAGCTTAGCGTCAGACAGGAGTCGCAATCAGCCCCAGCATTTT
CDR3aa: CASSLASDRSRNQPQHF

abundance: -
j_gene: TRBJ1-2
d_gene: -
v_gene: TRBV9
CDR3nt: TGTGCCAGCAGCGGGGGGAACTATGGCTACACCTTC
CDR3aa: CASSGGNYGYTF

abundance: -
j_gene: TRBJ1-1
d_gene: -
v_gene: TRBV2
CDR3nt: TGTGCCAGCAGTGAAGCGCCGGGGAGAGGAACTGAAGCTTTCTTT
CDR3aa: CASSEAPGRGTEAFF

abundance: -
j_gene: TRBJ1-2
d_gene: -
v_gene: TRBV6-6
CDR3nt: TGTGCCAGCAGTACTACTACCGCGGGGGAGGGCTATGGCTACACCTTC
CDR3aa: CASSTTTAGEGYGYTF

abundance: -
j_gene: TRBJ2-7
d_gene: -
v_gene: TRBV5-6
CDR3nt: TGTGCCAGCAGCCCCCAAGTGGTGCGGGCCCACTACGAGCAGTACTTC
CDR3aa: CASSPQVVRAHYEQYF

abundance: -
j_gene: TRBJ1-2
d_gene: TRBD1
v_gene: TRBV5-4
CDR3nt: TGTGCCAGCAGCTGGGACAGGGGAAACTATGGCTACACCTTC
CDR3aa: CASSWDRGNYGYTF

abundance: -
j_gene: TRBJ2-1
d_gene: -
v_gene: TRBV14
CDR3nt: TGTGCCAGCACCACCACGGGTTTCCCCTCCAATGAGCAGTTCTTC
CDR3aa: CASTTTGFPSNEQFF

abundance: -
j_gene: TRBJ1-2
d_gene: -
v_gene: TRBV19
CDR3nt: TGTGCCAGTAGTCGTATGGACTATGGCTACACCTTC
CDR3aa: CASSRMDYGYTF

abundance: -
j_gene: TRBJ2-7
d_gene: TRBD1
v_gene: TRBV28
CDR3nt: TGTGCCAGCAGGGGGACAGGGAACGAGCAGTACTTC
CDR3aa: CASRGTGNEQYF

abundance: -
j_gene: TRBJ2-1
d_gene: -
v_gene: TRBV7-2
CDR3nt: TGTGCCAGCAGCCCCCCTTCCAATGAGCAGTTCTTC
CDR3aa: CASSPPSNEQFF

abundance: -
j_gene: TRBJ2-1
d_gene: -
v_gene: TRBV7-2
CDR3nt: TGTGCCAGCAGCTTAATCCCGATGGGCTCCTACAATGAGCAGTTCTTC
CDR3aa: CASSLIPMGSYNEQFF

abundance: -
j_gene: TRBJ1-5
d_gene: TRBD1
v_gene: TRBV5-1
CDR3nt: TGCGCCAGCAGCCCCGGACAGGGGGGACGAAAAAATCAGCCCCAGCATTTT
CDR3aa: CASSPGQGGRKNQPQHF

abundance: -
j_gene: TRBJ1-1
d_gene: TRBD1
v_gene: TRBV4-1
CDR3nt: TGCGCCAGCAGCCCCAGCGGGACAGGGAACACTGAAGCTTTCTTT
CDR3aa: CASSPSGTGNTEAFF

abundance: -
j_gene: TRBJ1-2
d_gene: TRBD1
v_gene: TRBV2
CDR3nt: TGTGCCAGCAGTGATCAGGGGGCTAAACATGGCTACACCTTC
CDR3aa: CASSDQGAKHGYTF

abundance: -
j_gene: TRBJ2-3
d_gene: TRBD1
v_gene: TRBV5-4
CDR3nt: TGTGCCAGCAGGACTGAACAGGGGGCCACAGATACGCAGTATTTT
CDR3aa: CASRTEQGATDTQYF

abundance: -
j_gene: TRBJ2-7
d_gene: -
v_gene: TRBV11-2
CDR3nt: TGTGCCAGCAGCTCTCGACAGGCCTACGAGCAGTACTTC
CDR3aa: CASSSRQAYEQYF

abundance: -
j_gene: TRBJ1-2
d_gene: -
v_gene: TRBV6-5
CDR3nt: TGTGCCAGCAGTTACTCGAGGGGTTCCTATGGCTACACCTTC
CDR3aa: CASSYSRGSYGYTF

abundance: -
j_gene: TRBJ2-7
d_gene: -
v_gene: TRBV2
CDR3nt: TGTGCCAGCAGACTCTCTAGCGTTTCGTCCTACGAGCAGTACTTC
CDR3aa: CASRLSSVSSYEQYF

abundance: -
j_gene: TRBJ1-5
d_gene: -
v_gene: TRBV6-5
CDR3nt: TGTGCCAGCAGTTACGGGGGGGGAGGCCAGCCCCAGCATTTT
CDR3aa: CASSYGGGGQPQHF

abundance: -
j_gene: TRBJ2-1
d_gene: -
v_gene: TRBV6-5
CDR3nt: TGTGCCAGCTCCGCGGGGAGCTCCTACAATGAGCAGTTCTTC
CDR3aa: CASSAGSSYNEQFF

abundance: -
j_gene: TRBJ1-2
d_gene: -
v_gene: TRBV7-8
CDR3nt: TGTGCCAGCAGCTTAAACAGGGACTATGGCTACACCTTC
CDR3aa: CASSLNRDYGYTF

abundance: -
j_gene: TRBJ2-1
d_gene: -
v_gene: TRBV30
CDR3nt: TGTGCCTGGAGTGTGGGGGCTAGCTCCTACAATGAGCAGTTCTTC
CDR3aa: CAWSVGASSYNEQFF

abundance: -
j_gene: TRBJ2-7
d_gene: TRBD2
v_gene: TRBV27
CDR3nt: TGTGCCAGCAGGGCCCTAGCGGGAGTCGGCGAGCAGTACTTC
CDR3aa: CASRALAGVGEQYF

abundance: once
j_gene: TRBJ1-2
d_gene: TRBD1
v_gene: TRBV2
CDR3nt: TGTGCCGGGGGACAGGGGGCTTTCGGCTACACCTTC
CDR3aa: CAGGQGAFGYTF

abundance: -
j_gene: TRBJ2-1
d_gene: -
v_gene: TRBV5-4
CDR3nt: TGTGCCAGCAGCCCCGGGGGGCAGAGCTCCTACAATGAGCAGTTCTTC
CDR3aa: CASSPGGQSSYNEQFF

abundance: once
j_gene: TRBJ2-1
d_gene: -
v_gene: TRBV9
CDR3nt: TGTGCCAGCAGCGTTGCGGAGGGGTATTACAATGAGCAGTTCTTC
CDR3aa: CASSVAEGYYNEQFF

abundance: -
j_gene: TRBJ1-2
d_gene: -
v_gene: TRBV5-6
CDR3nt: TGTGCCAGCAGCCCCCTACTGGGAGAGGGCGGCTACACCTTC
CDR3aa: CASSPLLGEGGYTF

abundance: -
j_gene: TRBJ1-1
d_gene: -
v_gene: TRBV6-1
CDR3nt: TGTGCCAGCAGTGATCAAGGGGTATTGGGGGCCACTGAAGCTTTCTTT
CDR3aa: CASSDQGVLGATEAFF

abundance: -
j_gene: TRBJ1-5
d_gene: -
v_gene: TRBV30
CDR3nt: TGTGCCTGGAGTGTACAGGGTTATCAGCCCCAGCATTTT
CDR3aa: CAWSVQGYQPQHF

abundance: -
j_gene: TRBJ1-2
d_gene: TRBD1
v_gene: TRBV12-3/TRBV12-4
CDR3nt: TGTGCCAGCAGTTTAGTCCCTGGGACAGGGGACACCTTC
CDR3aa: CASSLVPGTGDTF

abundance: -
j_gene: TRBJ2-1
d_gene: -
v_gene: TRBV5-6
CDR3nt: TGTGCCAGCAGCTTGCTACAGCTGACTAGTGAGCAGTTCTTC
CDR3aa: CASSLLQLTSEQFF